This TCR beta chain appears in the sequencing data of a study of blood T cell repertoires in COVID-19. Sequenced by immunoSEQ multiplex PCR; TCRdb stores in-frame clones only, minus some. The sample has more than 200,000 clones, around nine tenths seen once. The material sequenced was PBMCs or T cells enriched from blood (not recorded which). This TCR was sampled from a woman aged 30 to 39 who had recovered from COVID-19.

CDR3: CASSLQGGRTDTQYF. CDR3 coding DNA: TGTGCCAGCAGCTTACAGGGGGGTCGGACAGATACGCAGTATTTT. The chain joins TRBV7-9 to TRBJ2-3; D is possibly TRBD1 (7 bases). From germline, CDR1 is SEHNR and CDR2 FQNEAQ (reference sequence). This CDR3 is built from 15 residues. V lost 2 bases and J 3 bases, leaving 12 bases between the germline ends.